One sample yielded the 8 T cell receptor beta chains listed below, sequenced in a study of chemoradiotherapy in HPV16-positive cancers. Using immunoSEQ multiplex PCR, the repertoire was profiled, and TCRdb retains in-frame clones only, with some absent. This sample has approximately 30,000 clones, with more than 70% found just once. Sample: blood, taken from a patient who underwent chemoradiotherapy. The receptors originated from a human donor with HPV-associated anogenital cancer.

The chain employs TRBV7-9 and TRBJ1-4; TRBD1 matches 9 bases. With 3 bases clipped from V and 6 bases from J, the junction kept 5 bases outside the gene matches. Germline V gene sequence: CDR1 SEHNR, CDR2 FQNEAQ (reference sequence). The CDR3 runs to 15 residues. CDR3: CASSFWGQGDEKLFF. CDR3 bases: TGTGCCAGCAGCTTTTGGGGACAGGGCGATGAAAAACTGTTTTTT.

The chain has TRBV29-1 and TRBJ2-7; D perhaps matches TRBD1 (5 bases). The CDR3 is made up of 12 amino acids. The germline CDR1 and CDR2 sequences are SQVTM and ANQGSEA. With 1 base removed from V and 4 bases from J, the gap between germline ends came to 8 bases. CDR3 region: CSVEGQRYEQYF. CDR3 sequence (DNA): TGCAGCGTTGAAGGACAGAGGTACGAGCAGTACTTC.

The gene calls are TRBV19 and TRBJ1-3; D is unresolved. Trimming took 6 bases from V and 2 from J, leaving 17 bases between them. There are 16 residues in the CDR3. Germline V gene data show CDR1 as LNHDA and CDR2 as SQIVND (reference sequence). CDR3 residues: CASRTSPGPTGNTIYF. The CDR3 DNA reads TGTGCCAGTAGGACCAGTCCCGGCCCAACTGGAAACACCATATATTTT.

The rearrangement links TRBV28 to TRBJ2-7; weak D call: TRBD1 (5 bases). The CDR3 covers 15 residues. V dropped 4 bases and J dropped 3 bases, with 16 bases sitting between them. Germline assignment: CDR1 MDHEN and CDR2 SYDVKM. CDR3 sequence: CASSSLPRESYEQYF. CDR3 DNA sequence: TGTGCCAGCAGTTCTCTCCCCAGGGAAAGCTACGAGCAGTACTTC. Drawing the rest from reference TRBV28 and TRBJ2-7, the complete variable domain is DVKVTQSSRYLVKRTGEKVFLECVQDMDHENMFWYRQDPGLGLRLIYFSYDVKMKEKGDIPEGYSVSREKKERFSLILESASTNQTSMYLCASSSLPRESYEQYFGPGTRLTVT.

The J gene is TRBJ1-2, the V gene TRBV7-3, with TRBD1 matching over 11 bases. The CDR3 loop spans 17 amino acids. Germline CDR1 reads SGHTA; CDR2 reads FQGTGA. Trimming cost V 6 bases and J 8 bases; bases outside gene matches: 17. CDR3 DNA: TGTGCCAGCAGGTATCGGAAGACGGGACAGGGGGACCGAGGCTACACCTTC. It translates to CASRYRKTGQGDRGYTF.

V and J are TRBV7-9 and TRBJ2-7; 12 bases agree with TRBD2. Trimming cost V 10 bases and J 0 bases; bases outside gene matches: 10. CDR1 is SEHNR and CDR2 is FQNEAQ in the germline V gene (reference sequence). CDR3 length: 16 amino acids. The CDR3 bases are TGTGCCAAGGGACTAGCGGGTGCAACGTTCTCCTACGAGCAGTACTTC. Protein sequence: CAKGLAGATFSYEQYF.

The chain uses TRBV27 and TRBJ2-2, with D possibly TRBD1 on 6 matching bases. The CDR3 totals 16 residues. V was trimmed by 5 bases and J by 0 bases, leaving 13 bases between them. Germline lookup yields CDR1 MNHEY and CDR2 SMNVEV (reference sequence). The CDR3 loop reads CASSTRDTPNTGELFF. The CDR3 nucleotides read TGTGCCAGCAGTACTCGGGACACCCCGAACACCGGGGAGCTGTTTTTT.

J is TRBJ2-3 and V is TRBV30; D remains ambiguous. Germline lookup yields CDR1 GTSNPN and CDR2 SVGIG (reference sequence). This CDR3 has 13 amino acids. The ends were cut back, 0 bases at V and 6 bases at J, with 10 bases in the middle. The CDR3 DNA reads as TGTGCCTGGAGTGTAGGTATGAGGGATACGCAGTATTTT. This codes for CAWSVGMRDTQYF.